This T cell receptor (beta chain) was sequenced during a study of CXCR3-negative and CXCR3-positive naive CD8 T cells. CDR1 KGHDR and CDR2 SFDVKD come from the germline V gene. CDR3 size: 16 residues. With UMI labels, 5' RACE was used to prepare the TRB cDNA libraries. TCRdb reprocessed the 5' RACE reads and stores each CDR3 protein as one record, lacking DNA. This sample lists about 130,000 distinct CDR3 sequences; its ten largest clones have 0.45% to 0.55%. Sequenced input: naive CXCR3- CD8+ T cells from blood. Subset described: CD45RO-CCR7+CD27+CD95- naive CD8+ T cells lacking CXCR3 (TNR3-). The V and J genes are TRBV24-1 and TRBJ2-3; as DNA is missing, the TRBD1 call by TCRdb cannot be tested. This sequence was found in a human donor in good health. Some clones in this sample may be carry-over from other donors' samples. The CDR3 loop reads CATSEVTGIDADTQYF.